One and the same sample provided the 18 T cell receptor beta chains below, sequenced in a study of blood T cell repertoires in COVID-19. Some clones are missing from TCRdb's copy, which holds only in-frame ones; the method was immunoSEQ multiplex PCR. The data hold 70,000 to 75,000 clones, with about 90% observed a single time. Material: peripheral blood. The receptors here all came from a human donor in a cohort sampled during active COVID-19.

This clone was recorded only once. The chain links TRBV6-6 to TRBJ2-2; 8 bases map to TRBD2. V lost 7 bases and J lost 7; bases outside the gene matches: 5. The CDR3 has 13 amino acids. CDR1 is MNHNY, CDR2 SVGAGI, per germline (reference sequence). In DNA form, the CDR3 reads TGTGCCAGCATCTCCCGGGGGGGCGGGGAGCTGTTTTTT. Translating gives CASISRGGGELFF.

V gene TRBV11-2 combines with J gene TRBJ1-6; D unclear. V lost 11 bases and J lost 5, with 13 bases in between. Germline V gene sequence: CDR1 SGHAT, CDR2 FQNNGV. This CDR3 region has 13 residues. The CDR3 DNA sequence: TGTGCCGCCGGGGATTCCAATAATTCACCCCTCCACTTT. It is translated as CAAGDSNNSPLHF. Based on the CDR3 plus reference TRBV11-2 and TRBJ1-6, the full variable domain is EAGVAQSPRYKIIEKRQSVAFWCNPISGHATLYWYQQILGQGPKLLIQFQNNGVVDDSQLPKDRFSAERLKGVDSTLKIQPAKLEDSAVYLCAAGDSNNSPLHFGNGTRLTVT.

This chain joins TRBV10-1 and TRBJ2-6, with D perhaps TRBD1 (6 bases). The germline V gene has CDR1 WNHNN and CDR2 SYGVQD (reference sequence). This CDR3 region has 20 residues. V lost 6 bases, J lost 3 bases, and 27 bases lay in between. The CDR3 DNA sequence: TGCGCCAGCAGACGCTCAAAGGGGGATAAAGCGAAGAATGGGGCCAACGTCCTGACTTTC. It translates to CASRRSKGDKAKNGANVLTF.

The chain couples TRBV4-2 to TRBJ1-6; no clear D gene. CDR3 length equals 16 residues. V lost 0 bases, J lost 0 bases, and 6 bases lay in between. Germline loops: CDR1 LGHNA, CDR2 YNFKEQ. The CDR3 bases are TGTGCCAGCAGCCAAGAGGGGAGCTCCTATAATTCACCCCTCCACTTT. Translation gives CASSQEGSSYNSPLHF.

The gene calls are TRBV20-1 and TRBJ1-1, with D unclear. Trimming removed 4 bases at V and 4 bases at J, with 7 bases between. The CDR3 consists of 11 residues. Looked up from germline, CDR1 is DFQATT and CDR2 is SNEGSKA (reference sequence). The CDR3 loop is CSATLSTEAFF. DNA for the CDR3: TGCAGTGCTACGCTGAGCACTGAAGCTTTCTTT.

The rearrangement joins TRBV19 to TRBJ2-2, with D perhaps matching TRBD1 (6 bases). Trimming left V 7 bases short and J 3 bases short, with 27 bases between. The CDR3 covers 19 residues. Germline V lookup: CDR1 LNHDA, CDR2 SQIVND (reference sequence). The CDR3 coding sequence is TGTGCCAGTAATGAGTGGGGCCTTCCCACCGGGACATACACCGGGGAGCTGTTTTTT. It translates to CASNEWGLPTGTYTGELFF. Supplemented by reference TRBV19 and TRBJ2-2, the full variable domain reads DGGITQSPKYLFRKEGQNVTLSCEQNLNHDAMYWYRQDPGQGLRLIYYSQIVNDFQKGDIAEGYSVSREKKESFPLTVTSAQKNPTAFYLCASNEWGLPTGTYTGELFFGEGSRLTVL.

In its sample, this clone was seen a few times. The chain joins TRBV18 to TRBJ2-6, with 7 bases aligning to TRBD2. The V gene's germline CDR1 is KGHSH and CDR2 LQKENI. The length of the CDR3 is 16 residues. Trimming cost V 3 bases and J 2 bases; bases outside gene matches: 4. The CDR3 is CASSPLRETGANVLTF. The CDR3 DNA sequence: TGTGCCAGCTCACCCCTGCGGGAGACTGGGGCCAACGTCCTGACTTTC.

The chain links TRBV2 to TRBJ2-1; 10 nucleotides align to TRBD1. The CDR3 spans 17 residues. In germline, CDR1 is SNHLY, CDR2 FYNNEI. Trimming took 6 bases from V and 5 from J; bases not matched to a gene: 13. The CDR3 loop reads CASRKNSGQGFNNEQFF. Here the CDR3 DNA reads TGTGCCAGCAGGAAGAACTCGGGACAGGGGTTTAACAATGAGCAGTTCTTC.

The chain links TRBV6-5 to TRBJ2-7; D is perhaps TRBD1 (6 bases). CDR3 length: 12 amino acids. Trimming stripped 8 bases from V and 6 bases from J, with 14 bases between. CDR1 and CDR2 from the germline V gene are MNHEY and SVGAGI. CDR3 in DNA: TGTGCCAGCGAGGACAGCCCGGTCGAGCAGTACTTC. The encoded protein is CASEDSPVEQYF.

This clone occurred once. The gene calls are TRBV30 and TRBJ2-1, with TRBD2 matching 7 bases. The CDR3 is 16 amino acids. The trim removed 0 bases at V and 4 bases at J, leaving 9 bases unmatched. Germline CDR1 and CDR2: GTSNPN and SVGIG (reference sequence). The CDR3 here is CAWSVKGGRRYNEQFF. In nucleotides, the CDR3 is TGTGCCTGGAGTGTAAAGGGCGGGAGAAGATACAATGAGCAGTTCTTC. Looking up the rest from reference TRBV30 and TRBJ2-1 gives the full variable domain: SQTIHQWPATLVQPVGSPLSLECTVEGTSNPNLYWYRQAAGRGLQLLFYSVGIGQISSEVPQNLSASRPQDRQFILSSKKLLLSDSGFYLCAWSVKGGRRYNEQFFGPGTRLTVL.

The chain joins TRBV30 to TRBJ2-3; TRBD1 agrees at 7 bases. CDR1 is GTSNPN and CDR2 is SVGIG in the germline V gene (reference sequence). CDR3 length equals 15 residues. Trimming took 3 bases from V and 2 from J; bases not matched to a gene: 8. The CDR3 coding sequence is TGTGCCTGGAGCCCCCATGGGACAGTCACAGATACGCAGTATTTT. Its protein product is CAWSPHGTVTDTQYF. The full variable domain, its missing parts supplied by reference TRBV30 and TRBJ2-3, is SQTIHQWPATLVQPVGSPLSLECTVEGTSNPNLYWYRQAAGRGLQLLFYSVGIGQISSEVPQNLSASRPQDRQFILSSKKLLLSDSGFYLCAWSPHGTVTDTQYFGPGTRLTVL.

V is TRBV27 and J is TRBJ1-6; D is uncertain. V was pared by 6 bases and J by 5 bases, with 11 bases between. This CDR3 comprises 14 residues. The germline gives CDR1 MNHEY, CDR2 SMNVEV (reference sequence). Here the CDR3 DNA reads TGTGCCAGCAGCCCCTCCGGGGATAATTCACCCCTCCACTTT. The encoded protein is CASSPSGDNSPLHF.

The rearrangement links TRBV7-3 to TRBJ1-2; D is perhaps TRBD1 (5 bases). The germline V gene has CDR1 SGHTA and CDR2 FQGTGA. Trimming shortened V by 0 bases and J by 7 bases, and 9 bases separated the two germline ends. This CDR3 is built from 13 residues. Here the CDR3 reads CASSLTGEGGYTF. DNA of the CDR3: TGTGCCAGCAGCTTAACAGGGGAGGGTGGCTACACCTTC.

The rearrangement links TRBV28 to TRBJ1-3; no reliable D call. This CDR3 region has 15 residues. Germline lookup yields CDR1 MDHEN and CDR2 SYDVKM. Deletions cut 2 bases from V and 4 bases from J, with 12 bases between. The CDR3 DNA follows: TGTGCCAGCAGTTTAGACACAGCGGCAGGAAACACCATATATTTT. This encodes CASSLDTAAGNTIYF.

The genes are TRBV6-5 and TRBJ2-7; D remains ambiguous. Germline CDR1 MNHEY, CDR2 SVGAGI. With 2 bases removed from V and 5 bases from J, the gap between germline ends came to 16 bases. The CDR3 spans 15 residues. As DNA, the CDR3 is TGTGCCAGCAGTTACGCGCACCCTCATCAAGACGAGCAGTACTTC. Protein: CASSYAHPHQDEQYF.

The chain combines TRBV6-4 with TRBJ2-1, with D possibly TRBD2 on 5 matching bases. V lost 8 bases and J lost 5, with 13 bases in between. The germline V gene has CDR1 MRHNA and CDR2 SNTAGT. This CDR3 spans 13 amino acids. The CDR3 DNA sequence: TGTGCCAGCCGGGATAATAACAACAATGAGCAGTTCTTC. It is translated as CASRDNNNNEQFF.

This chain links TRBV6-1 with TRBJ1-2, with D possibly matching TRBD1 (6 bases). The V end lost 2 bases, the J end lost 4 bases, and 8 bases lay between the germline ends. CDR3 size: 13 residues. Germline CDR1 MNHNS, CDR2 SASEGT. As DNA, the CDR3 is TGTGCCAGCAGTGAACGGACAGTCTATGGCTACACCTTC. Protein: CASSERTVYGYTF.

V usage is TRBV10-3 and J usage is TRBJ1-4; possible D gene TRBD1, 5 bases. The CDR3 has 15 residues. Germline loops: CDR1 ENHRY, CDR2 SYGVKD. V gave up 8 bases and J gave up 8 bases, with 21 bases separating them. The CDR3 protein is CAIGEEGHRSEKLFF. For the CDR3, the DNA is TGTGCCATCGGAGAGGAAGGACATAGGTCGGAAAAACTGTTTTTT.